Listed below are T cell receptor beta chains from one sample, sequenced in a study of cytotoxic CD8 clonotypes in ibrutinib-treated CLL. Data came from immunoSEQ multiplex PCR; TCRdb stores just in-frame clones and leaves some out. The table includes roughly 7,000 clones, 60% to 80% detected once. The sequencing used PBMCs, collected before ibrutinib treatment. The receptors come from a human donor with chronic lymphocytic leukemia. CDR3s include the opening cysteine and the closing phenylalanine or tryptophan. The D gene is left open where the match is weak. For some rows the clone size is stated as once, few or many, or as a class when expanded; others skip it.

CDR3aa	CDR3nt	d_gene	abundance	v_gene	j_gene
CASSLRGGPEAFF	TGTGCCAGCAGTTTAAGAGGGGGCCCTGAAGCTTTCTTT	TRBD1	-	TRBV28	TRBJ1-1
CASRGLVGQTNYGYTF	TGCGCCAGCAGAGGGTTGGTCGGACAGACTAACTATGGCTACACCTTC	-	few	TRBV5-1	TRBJ1-2
CASSAETGSAEAFF	TGCGCCAGCAGTGCCGAAACAGGGAGTGCTGAAGCTTTCTTT	-	-	TRBV10-1	TRBJ1-1
CASSDRTGDTEAFF	TGCGCCAGCAGTGACCGAACTGGGGACACTGAAGCTTTCTTT	-	-	TRBV10-1	TRBJ1-1
CASKQGARRETQYF	TGCGCCAGCAAACAGGGGGCGCGTCGAGAGACCCAGTACTTC	TRBD1	-	TRBV10-2	TRBJ2-5
CASSKGQYSNQPQHF	TGTGCCAGTAGCAAAGGACAGTATAGCAATCAGCCCCAGCATTTT	-	few	TRBV19	TRBJ1-5
CASSYGGGRTFYGYTF	TGTGCCAGCAGTTACGGTGGAGGCAGAACCTTCTATGGCTACACCTTC	-	-	TRBV6-5	TRBJ1-2
CASSLGPRSGNTIYF	TGTGCCAGCAGTCTAGGGCCCCGCTCTGGAAACACCATATATTTT	-	-	TRBV2	TRBJ1-3
CASSVGWAPYNEQFF	TGTGCCAGTAGCGTCGGTTGGGCGCCCTACAATGAGCAGTTCTTC	-	-	TRBV19	TRBJ2-1
CASSPQGGRYGYTF	TGTGCCAGCAGCCCTCAGGGTGGTCGCTATGGCTACACCTTC	-	few	TRBV7-3	TRBJ1-2
CASSGPESFAYEQYF	TGTGCCAGCAGCGGCCCAGAAAGTTTTGCCTACGAGCAGTACTTC	-	-	TRBV9	TRBJ2-7
CASTEPSGEYEQYF	TGTGCCAGCACCGAGCCTAGCGGGGAGTACGAGCAGTACTTC	TRBD2	-	TRBV6-5	TRBJ2-7
CASSQDRATEQFF	TGTGCCAGCAGCCAAGATCGCGCAACTGAGCAGTTCTTC	-	few	TRBV4-2	TRBJ2-1
CASSRGLVYGYTF	TGTGCCAGCAGTCGGGGGCTCGTATATGGCTACACCTTC	-	-	TRBV25-1	TRBJ1-2
CASSANSGGAYNEQFF	TGTGCCAGCAGCGCGAATAGCGGGGGGGCTTACAATGAGCAGTTCTTC	TRBD2	-	TRBV9	TRBJ2-1
CASSNGVYVTDTQYF	TGTGCCAGCAGTAACGGCGTATATGTCACAGATACGCAGTATTTT	-	-	TRBV6-6	TRBJ2-3
CASSAIGGQADGKTQYF	TGTGCCAGCAGTGCCATAGGGGGACAGGCGGACGGGAAGACCCAGTACTTC	TRBD1	medium-sized	TRBV2	TRBJ2-5
CASAREVGAGSPLHF	TGTGCTAGTGCCCGAGAAGTGGGGGCTGGTTCACCCCTCCACTTT	-	-	TRBV12-5	TRBJ1-6
CASRGQFNEQFF	TGCGCCAGCCGTGGACAATTCAATGAGCAGTTCTTC	-	-	TRBV5-1	TRBJ2-1
CASSFRGQDPSLYGYTF	TGTGCCAGCAGTTTTCGAGGACAGGACCCCTCACTCTACGGCTACACCTTC	TRBD1	-	TRBV5-6	TRBJ1-2
CASSLATLGTGETGNTIYF	TGTGCCAGCAGCTTAGCCACCCTCGGGACAGGGGAAACTGGAAACACCATATATTTT	TRBD1	once	TRBV13	TRBJ1-3
CASSFQGVANEKLFF	TGTGCCAGCAGCTTCCAGGGGGTAGCTAATGAAAAACTGTTTTTT	TRBD1	-	TRBV11-2	TRBJ1-4
CASSQPQGDNEQFF	TGTGCCAGCAGCCAACCGCAGGGGGACAATGAGCAGTTCTTC	TRBD1	-	TRBV4-2	TRBJ2-1
CASSRREGQGASRSGELFF	TGCGCCAGCAGCCGGCGGGAAGGACAGGGGGCATCACGGTCCGGGGAGCTGTTTTTT	TRBD1	-	TRBV4-1	TRBJ2-2
CASSRGTDNTGELFF	TGCGCCAGCAGCCGAGGGACTGACAACACCGGGGAGCTGTTTTTT	-	-	TRBV5-1	TRBJ2-2
CASRKGTAPYEQYF	TGTGCCAGCAGGAAAGGGACTGCCCCCTACGAGCAGTACTTC	-	-	TRBV2	TRBJ2-7
CASKLGGPYNEQFF	TGCGCCAGCAAGCTAGGCGGACCCTACAATGAGCAGTTCTTC	-	-	TRBV10-2	TRBJ2-1
CSVVGRANNEKLFF	TGCAGCGTTGTAGGCAGGGCGAATAATGAAAAACTGTTTTTT	-	few	TRBV29-1	TRBJ1-4
CASSLSGDRYYEQYF	TGTGCCAGCAGCTTATCTGGGGACAGATACTACGAGCAGTACTTC	TRBD1	few	TRBV11-2	TRBJ2-7
CAWRTGGVYGYTF	TGTGCCTGGAGGACAGGGGGCGTCTATGGCTACACCTTC	TRBD1	once	TRBV30	TRBJ1-2
CASSIQGWSTDTQYF	TGTGCCAGTAGTATCCAGGGTTGGTCCACAGATACGCAGTATTTT	-	-	TRBV19	TRBJ2-3
CASSLGGTGRRETQYF	TGTGCCAGCAGCTTAGGCGGGACAGGGAGGAGAGAGACCCAGTACTTC	TRBD1	once	TRBV7-6	TRBJ2-5
CASSSGVNTIYF	TGTGCCAGCAGCTCCGGGGTAAACACCATATATTTT	-	once	TRBV11-2	TRBJ1-3
CASSPFGTGLTGELFF	TGTGCCAGCTCACCGTTCGGGACAGGGTTAACCGGGGAGCTGTTTTTT	TRBD1	-	TRBV18	TRBJ2-2
CASTPQGNAGANVLTF	TGTGCCAGCACCCCCCAGGGAAACGCTGGGGCCAACGTCCTGACTTTC	-	few	TRBV9	TRBJ2-6
CASSLGGGSEMNTEAFF	TGTGCCAGCAGCTTAGGCGGGGGGTCTGAAATGAACACTGAAGCTTTCTTT	-	-	TRBV7-9	TRBJ1-1